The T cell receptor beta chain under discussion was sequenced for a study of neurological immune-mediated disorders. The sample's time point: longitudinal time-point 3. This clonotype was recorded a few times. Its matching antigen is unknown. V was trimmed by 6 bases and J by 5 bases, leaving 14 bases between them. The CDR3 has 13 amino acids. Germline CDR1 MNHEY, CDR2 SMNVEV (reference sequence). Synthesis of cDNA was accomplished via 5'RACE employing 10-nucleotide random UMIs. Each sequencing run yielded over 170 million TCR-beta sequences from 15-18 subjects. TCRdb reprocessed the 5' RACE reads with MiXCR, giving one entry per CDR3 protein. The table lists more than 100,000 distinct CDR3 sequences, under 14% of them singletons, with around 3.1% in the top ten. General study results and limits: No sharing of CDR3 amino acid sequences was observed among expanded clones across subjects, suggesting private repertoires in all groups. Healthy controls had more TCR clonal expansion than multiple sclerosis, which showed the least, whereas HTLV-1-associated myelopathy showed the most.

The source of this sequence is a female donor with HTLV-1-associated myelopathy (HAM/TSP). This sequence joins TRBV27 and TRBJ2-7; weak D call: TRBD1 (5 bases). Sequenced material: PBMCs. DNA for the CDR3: TGTGCCAGCAGCAGGGTACCGCGGAACGAGCAGTACTTC. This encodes CASSRVPRNEQYF.